The rows below give T cell receptor beta chains drawn from one sample of a study of blood T cells in healthy people across ages. One entry per CDR3 protein results from TCRdb running MiXCR on the 5' RACE reads. The table records roughly 680,000 distinct CDR3 sequences, over 40% of them present only once. Input material: blood. The origin of the receptors is an elderly woman in good health. Both conserved end residues are part of each CDR3. D genes are given only for firm matches. Clone sizes are given selectively: once, few, many, or a class where the clone is expanded.

>many|TRBV7-3|TRBJ2-3|NA|14
TGTGCCAGCAGCTTAACGGCTAGCACAGATACGCAGTATTTT
CASSLTASTDTQYF
>NA|TRBV5-1|TRBJ1-1|NA|12
TGCGCCAGCGGCAGGGTAAACACTGAAGCTTTCTTT
CASGRVNTEAFF
>NA|TRBV28|TRBJ2-7|TRBD1|14
TGTGCCAGCATCAGACAGGGGGGCTCCTACGAGCAGTACTTC
CASIRQGGSYEQYF
>NA|TRBV16|TRBJ1-5|TRBD1|16
TGTGCCAGCAGCCAGGGACAGTCGTCGATCAATCAGCCCCAGCATTTT
CASSQGQSSINQPQHF
>few|TRBV7-2|TRBJ1-1|NA|14
TGTGCCAGCAGCTTATTGGGACCGTACACTGAAGCTTTCTTT
CASSLLGPYTEAFF
>NA|TRBV9|TRBJ2-7|NA|15
TGTGCCAGCAGCGTCTCGTATGGTTCCGCCTACGAGCAGTACTTC
CASSVSYGSAYEQYF
>NA|TRBV29-1|TRBJ2-6|NA|15
TGCAGCGTCGCAAGTCCAGGTTCTGGGGCCAACGTCCTGACTTTC
CSVASPGSGANVLTF
>NA|TRBV6-6|TRBJ2-7|NA|14
TGTGCCAGCAGTTACGGGCAGGGGCCCTACGAGCAGTACTTC
CASSYGQGPYEQYF
>NA|TRBV4-1|TRBJ2-7|NA|15
TGCGCCAGCAGCCATGCCGGAAAAGTCCCCTACGAGCAGTACTTC
CASSHAGKVPYEQYF
>NA|TRBV2|TRBJ2-3|NA|13
TGTGCCACCTCATTTGCCCCCACAGATACGCAGTATTTT
CATSFAPTDTQYF
>many|TRBV7-2|TRBJ1-6|TRBD1|14
TGTGCCAGCAGCTTGGACAGGGTGTTTTCACCCCTCCACTTT
CASSLDRVFSPLHF
>NA|TRBV20-1|TRBJ2-7|TRBD1|13
TGCAGTGCCCTACCGACAGGGAACCACGAGCAGTACTTC
CSALPTGNHEQYF
>NA|TRBV6-6|TRBJ2-7|NA|15
TGTGCCAGCAGTTACTCGGCAGGGCCGACCTACGAGCAGTACTTC
CASSYSAGPTYEQYF
>many|TRBV7-2|TRBJ2-5|TRBD2|14
TGTGCCAGCACGAGCAGCGGGGGGCAAGAGACCCAGTACTTC
CASTSSGGQETQYF
>NA|TRBV13|TRBJ2-5|NA|16
TGTGCCAGCAGCTTCACTACGATAGGATCTGGAGAGACCCAGTACTTC
CASSFTTIGSGETQYF
>many|TRBV6-2/TRBV6-3|TRBJ2-3|TRBD2|16
TGTGCCAGCAGTAAAGGACTAGCCCTAATTCCAGATACGCAGTATTTT
CASSKGLALIPDTQYF
>many|TRBV7-9|TRBJ2-1|NA|13
TGTGCCAGCAGCTTAGCAGGGGTCAATGAGCAGTTCTTC
CASSLAGVNEQFF
>few|TRBV11-2|TRBJ2-1|NA|15
TGTGCCAGCAGCCCACAAGCCTCTAAATGGGGTGAGCAGTTCTTC
CASSPQASKWGEQFF
>NA|TRBV12-3/TRBV12-4|TRBJ1-5|NA|12
TGTGCCAGCGCAGGGGTCAATCAGCCCCAGCATTTT
CASAGVNQPQHF
>many|TRBV7-9|TRBJ2-5|TRBD1|15
TGTGCCAGCAGCTTATATAGGGGGCCAGGAGAGACCCAGTACTTC
CASSLYRGPGETQYF
>NA|TRBV12-3/TRBV12-4|TRBJ1-5|TRBD1|15
TGTGCCAGCAGTAAAGTGACAGGGGGCGGTCAGCCCCAGCATTTT
CASSKVTGGGQPQHF
>NA|TRBV7-9|TRBJ2-7|TRBD2|13
TGTGCCTCCGGGAGCGGGAGTATCTACGAGCAGTACTTC
CASGSGSIYEQYF
>many|TRBV3-1|TRBJ2-7|NA|15
TGTGCCAGCAGCCGAGGAACGGACTTATCCTACGAGCAGTACTTC
CASSRGTDLSYEQYF
>NA|TRBV27|TRBJ1-5|NA|14
TGTGCCAGCGGCGTGCTGAGGAGCAATCAGCCCCAGCATTTT
CASGVLRSNQPQHF
>few|TRBV20-1|TRBJ1-1|NA|11
TGCAGTGCTCCGAAAATAGGGGGAGCTTTCTTT
CSAPKIGGAFF
>few|TRBV10-2|TRBJ1-4|TRBD1|13
TGCGCCAGCAGTGAGCAGGGGGGGACAGAACTGTTTTTT
CASSEQGGTELFF
>NA|TRBV20-1|TRBJ2-7|TRBD1|14
TGCAGTGCTAGGAGACAGGGGAACCCCTACGAGCAGTACTTC
CSARRQGNPYEQYF
>many|TRBV11-3|TRBJ1-1|TRBD1|15
TGTGCCAGCAGCCCAGGACAGGGACGCGCCACTGAAGCTTTCTTT
CASSPGQGRATEAFF
>few|TRBV5-6|TRBJ2-5|NA|13
TGTGCCAGCAGCGTGCGCAACGAAGAGACCCAGTACTTC
CASSVRNEETQYF
>many|TRBV27|TRBJ2-7|TRBD2|16
TGTGCCAGCAGCCCGACCCTAGCGGGAATCGGAGGCGAGCAGTACTTC
CASSPTLAGIGGEQYF
>many|TRBV6-5|TRBJ1-2|NA|14
TGTGCCAGCAGTAGCCGAGGTTTCGGTTATGGCTACACCTTC
CASSSRGFGYGYTF
>NA|TRBV20-1|TRBJ1-4|NA|15
TGCAGTGCTAGACCCTTGATAGGAACTAATGAAAAACTGTTTTTT
CSARPLIGTNEKLFF
>NA|TRBV6-6|TRBJ1-5|NA|14
TGTGCCAGCAGTTCGACAGCAGACAATCAGCCCCAGCATTTT
CASSSTADNQPQHF
>many|TRBV9|TRBJ1-5|NA|14
TGTGCCAGCAGCGGGACACCTAGCAATCAGCCCCAGCATTTT
CASSGTPSNQPQHF
>NA|TRBV20-1|TRBJ2-1|NA|15
TGCAGTGCTAGACAACTCAATACAGGGCTCAATGAGCAGTTCTTC
CSARQLNTGLNEQFF
>NA|TRBV20-1|TRBJ2-7|TRBD1|14
TGCAGTGCTAGACTCGGACAGGGGGGATACGAGCAGTACTTC
CSARLGQGGYEQYF
>NA|TRBV11-1|TRBJ2-5|NA|13
TGTGCCATCAGCTTCGGTTACCAAGAGACCCAGTACTTC
CAISFGYQETQYF
>NA|TRBV6-2/TRBV6-3|TRBJ1-3|NA|14
TGTGCCAGCAAGGGAGAAGGTTCTGGAAACACCATATATTTT
CASKGEGSGNTIYF
>NA|TRBV27|TRBJ2-5|NA|9
TGTGCCAGACAAGAGACCCAGTACTTC
CARQETQYF
>NA|TRBV29-1|TRBJ2-3|TRBD1|16
TGCAGCGTTGCGGGGGGACAGGGATCGGGCACAGATACGCAGTATTTT
CSVAGGQGSGTDTQYF
>NA|TRBV7-9|TRBJ2-7|TRBD2|14
TGTGCCAGCAGCTTAACGGCGGGAGAGTACGAGCAGTACTTC
CASSLTAGEYEQYF
>many|TRBV3-1|TRBJ2-1|TRBD2|13
TGTGCCAGCAGCCGAGCGGGAGAGGTTGAGCAGTTCTTC
CASSRAGEVEQFF
>NA|TRBV20-1|TRBJ2-2|NA|11
TGCAGTGCTAGGGACACCGGGGAGCTGTTTTTT
CSARDTGELFF
>many|TRBV6-5|TRBJ2-1|NA|13
TGTGCCAGCAGTTGGGACTTGTACAATGAGCAGTTCTTC
CASSWDLYNEQFF
>many|TRBV20-1|TRBJ2-3|TRBD2|16
TGCAGTGCTCCCCGGGTCGCGGGAGTGGGCACAGATACGCAGTATTTT
CSAPRVAGVGTDTQYF
>NA|TRBV11-2|TRBJ2-4|NA|12
TGTGCCAGCAGCTTTGACGATAACATTCAGTACTTC
CASSFDDNIQYF
>once|TRBV12-3/TRBV12-4|TRBJ1-6|NA|15
TGTGCCAGCAGTTTAAGGCAGCCCTATAATTCACCCCTCCACTTT
CASSLRQPYNSPLHF
>many|TRBV2|TRBJ1-5|NA|12
TGTGCCAGCAGTCCCGAGGGGCAGCCCCAGCATTTT
CASSPEGQPQHF
>NA|TRBV6-6|TRBJ2-5|NA|15
TGTGCCAGCAGCCGAGGGACCAGACCGCAGGAGACCCAGTACTTC
CASSRGTRPQETQYF
>few|TRBV3-1|TRBJ2-7|NA|14
TGTGCCAGCAGCCAAGATCCCGGGGACTACGAGCAGTACTTC
CASSQDPGDYEQYF
>few|TRBV7-9|TRBJ1-5|TRBD1|15
TGTGCCAGCAGCCTCGGGACAGTCCTCAATCAGCCCCAGCATTTT
CASSLGTVLNQPQHF
>once|TRBV5-1|TRBJ2-3|NA|14
TGCGCCAGCAGCTCGACAGCTACGGGGGATACGCAGTATTTT
CASSSTATGDTQYF
>NA|TRBV27|TRBJ2-7|NA|16
TGTGCCAGCAGTTTATCCGTGGACAGAAGCTCCTGCGAGCAGTACTTC
CASSLSVDRSSCEQYF
>few|TRBV12-3/TRBV12-4|TRBJ2-2|NA|14
TGTGCCAGCAGACCCGGCCCGAACACCGGGGAGCTGTTTTTT
CASRPGPNTGELFF
>NA|TRBV12-3/TRBV12-4|TRBJ2-7|TRBD1|15
TGTGCCAGCAGTCCGCAGGGGGCAAGCTCCTACGAGCAGTACTTC
CASSPQGASSYEQYF
>NA|TRBV20-1|TRBJ2-1|NA|11
TGCAGTGCTGACCTCTACCTTGAGCAGTTCTTC
CSADLYLEQFF
>few|TRBV3-1|TRBJ2-5|NA|13
TGTGCCAGCAGCCAAGAATCGGGAAAGACCCAGTACTTC
CASSQESGKTQYF
>many|TRBV5-1|TRBJ2-7|NA|16
TGCGCCAGCAGCTTAAGTGGTGACCGGAACTCCTACGAGCAGTACTTC
CASSLSGDRNSYEQYF
>NA|TRBV5-1|TRBJ2-7|TRBD2|16
TGCGCCAGCAGCTGGAATAGCGGGAGCTCCTACAATGAGCAGTACTTC
CASSWNSGSSYNEQYF
>few|TRBV5-4|TRBJ2-2|NA|14
TGTGCCAGCAGCTTTGATAAACGGGCCGGGGAGCTGTTTTTT
CASSFDKRAGELFF